This T cell receptor (beta chain) came from a study of shared clonotypes between healthy human individuals. This CDR3 has 12 residues. Trimming left V 8 bases short and J 7 bases short, with 14 bases between. Germline CDR1 SNHLY, CDR2 FYNNEI. TCRdb keeps only in-frame clones here, not all; method: immunoSEQ multiplex PCR. Here the sample spans roughly 1 million clones, about 75% being singletons. The rearrangement uses TRBV2 and TRBJ1-2; no reliable D call. This receptor was identified in a man in his late teens or twenties in good health. Sequenced: memory CD4+ T cells sorted from blood. The subset here: CD45RA-negative fraction. The CDR3 nucleotides read TGTGCCAGCTACGTAATAATGGGTGGCTACACCTTC. Its translation is CASYVIMGGYTF.